Below are 9 T cell receptor beta chains sequenced from a single sample in a study of regulatory T cells in long-lasting Graves disease. Time point reported: newly diagnosed GD, antithyroid drugs for less than 3 months. Isolated PBMC RNA provided the starting material for the TCR library. The TCR beta library used iRepertoire HTBI primers with Arm-PCR amplification of CDR3. TCRdb re-analysed the multiplex PCR reads in MiXCR, keeping a single row per CDR3 protein. The sample lists just over 600,000 distinct CDR3 sequences; approximately 15% were seen once. This same sample was also taken into another study, of T cells in Graves' hyperthyroidism and ophthalmopathy.

Sample: peripheral blood mononuclear cells (PBMCs), taken at new diagnosis, from a patient treated with antithyroid drugs. The receptors were sampled from a woman younger than 45 with Graves disease.

This clonotype came up a few times. The chain recombines TRBV6-1 with TRBJ2-1; 7 bases are shared with TRBD2. V lost 7 bases and J lost 4; bases outside the gene matches: 10. The CDR3 is 15 amino acids. Germline CDR1 reads MNHNS; CDR2 reads SASEGT. The CDR3 nucleotides are TGTGCCAGCAAAGGTGGGGCTAGCGGATACAATGAGCAGTTCTTC. Translating it yields CASKGGASGYNEQFF.

The chain has TRBV18 and TRBJ1-1, with 7 bases aligning to TRBD1. With V trimmed by 4 bases and J by 0 bases, 8 bases remained unmatched. The CDR3 loop spans 16 amino acids. Per germline, CDR1 KGHSH and CDR2 LQKENI. This chain's CDR3 is CASSHNQGGLNTEAFF. Written as DNA, the CDR3 is TGTGCCAGCTCACACAACCAGGGGGGCTTGAACACTGAAGCTTTCTTT.

The CDR3 DNA sequence: TGCAGTGCCGAGAACCAGGCAGGGGGGTTTAATGAGCAGTTCTTC. Its protein is CSAENQAGGFNEQFF. The chain is built from TRBV20-1 and TRBJ2-1, with D possibly matching TRBD1 (7 bases). V lost 6 bases and J 7 bases, leaving 22 bases between the germline ends. The CDR3 consists of 15 residues. Germline V gene lookup returns CDR1 DFQATT and CDR2 SNEGSKA (reference sequence).

This clonotype was recorded many times. This chain links TRBV9 with TRBJ1-1; the D gene is possibly TRBD1 (5 bases). Germline V gene sequence: CDR1 SGDLS, CDR2 YYNGEE. The CDR3 is 13 amino acids. The V gene lost 4 bases and the J gene lost 12 bases, with 19 bases spanning the gap. CDR3 sequence reads: CASSPGHLGVSFF. CDR3 sequence (DNA): TGTGCCAGCAGCCCAGGACATCTAGGCGTGTCTTTCTTT.

The genes are TRBV5-1 and TRBJ2-1; TRBD2 matches 7 bases. After removal of 5 bases from V and 8 bases from J, the junction contained 13 bases not matched to a gene. This CDR3 region has 15 residues. Germline V gene data show CDR1 as SGHRS and CDR2 as YFSETQ. CDR3 in DNA: TGCGCCAGCAGGATAGCGGGTGGCCTTTGGGATGAGCAGTTCTTC. Its protein is CASRIAGGLWDEQFF. The full variable domain, in which reference TRBV5-1 and TRBJ2-1 provide the parts outside the CDR3, is KAGVTQTPRYLIKTRGQQVTLSCSPISGHRSVSWYQQTPGQGLQFLFEYFSETQRNKGNFPGRFSGRQFSNSRSEMNVSTLELGDSALYLCASRIAGGLWDEQFFGPGTRLTVL.

Comments on this clonotype: This likely came from a read error, as a far larger clone is one base away. The DNA for the CDR3 is TGTGCCAACAGTCTAGGGGGGCTCACTGAAGCTTTCTTT. Translation gives CANSLGGLTEAFF. The chain employs TRBV6-2 or TRBV6-3 and TRBJ1-1; tentatively, D is TRBD1 (6 bases). Germline CDR1 reads MNHEY; CDR2 reads SVGEGT. The CDR3 runs to 13 residues.

J is TRBJ2-3 and V is TRBV11-2; D unresolved. Trimming cost V 5 bases and J 4 bases, with 7 bases left between them. There are 12 residues in the CDR3. Per germline, CDR1 SGHAT and CDR2 FQNNGV. As DNA, the CDR3 is TGTGCCAGCAGCCCCGCTGCAGATACGCAGTATTTT. Its translation: CASSPAADTQYF.

This clonotype was picked up many times. This chain links TRBV28 with TRBJ2-7; possibly TRBD1 for D (6 bases). The V gene lost 5 bases and the J gene lost 2 bases, with 16 bases spanning the gap. The germline V gene has CDR1 MDHEN and CDR2 SYDVKM. There are 15 residues in the CDR3. The CDR3 DNA is TGTGCCAGCAGTATAACAGGGTTTGTGACCTACGAGCAGTACTTC. Encoded protein: CASSITGFVTYEQYF.

The chain joins TRBV29-1 to TRBJ2-3, with 11 bases matching TRBD2. The CDR3 is 15 residues long. The trim removed 4 bases at V and 3 bases at J, leaving 6 bases unmatched. Germline CDR1 and CDR2: SQVTM and ANQGSEA. CDR3 region: CSVATRLAGTDTQYF. CDR3 sequence (DNA): TGCAGCGTTGCCACTAGACTAGCGGGGACAGATACGCAGTATTTT.